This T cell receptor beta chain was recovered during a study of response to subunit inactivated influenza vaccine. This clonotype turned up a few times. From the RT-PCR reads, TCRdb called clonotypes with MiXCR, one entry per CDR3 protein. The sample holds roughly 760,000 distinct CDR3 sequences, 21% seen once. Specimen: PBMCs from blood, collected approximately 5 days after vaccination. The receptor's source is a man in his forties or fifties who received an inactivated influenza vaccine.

DNA for the CDR3: TGCAGTGCCCACCGGGGGCGCAATCAGCCCCAGCATTTT. Translation gives CSAHRGRNQPQHF. V usage is TRBV20-1 and J usage is TRBJ1-5; maybe TRBD1 (6 bases). From germline, CDR1 is DFQATT and CDR2 SNEGSKA (reference sequence). This CDR3 is 13 amino acids long. The V gene lost 6 bases and the J gene lost 2 bases, with 11 bases spanning the gap.